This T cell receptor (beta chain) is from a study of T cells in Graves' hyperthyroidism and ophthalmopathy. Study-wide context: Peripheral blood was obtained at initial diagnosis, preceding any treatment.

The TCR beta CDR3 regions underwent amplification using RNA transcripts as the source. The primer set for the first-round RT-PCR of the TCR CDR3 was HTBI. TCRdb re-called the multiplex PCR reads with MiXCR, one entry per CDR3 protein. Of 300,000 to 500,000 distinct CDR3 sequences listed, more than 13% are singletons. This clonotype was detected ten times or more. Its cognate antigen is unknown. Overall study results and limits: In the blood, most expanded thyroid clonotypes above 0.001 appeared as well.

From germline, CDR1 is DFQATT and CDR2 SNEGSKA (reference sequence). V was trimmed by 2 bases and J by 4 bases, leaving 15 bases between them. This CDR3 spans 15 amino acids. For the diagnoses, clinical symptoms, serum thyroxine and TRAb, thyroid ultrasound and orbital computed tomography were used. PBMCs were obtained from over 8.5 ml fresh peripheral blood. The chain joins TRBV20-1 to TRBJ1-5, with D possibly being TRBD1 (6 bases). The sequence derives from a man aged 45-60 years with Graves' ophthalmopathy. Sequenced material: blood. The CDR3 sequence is CSARSQGLANQPQHF. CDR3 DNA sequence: TGCAGTGCTAGATCGCAGGGGCTAGCAAATCAGCCCCAGCATTTT.